The sequence of this T cell receptor beta chain was determined in a study of T cells in Graves' hyperthyroidism and ophthalmopathy. Study summary: Peripheral blood was acquired at first diagnosis, ahead of any therapy whatsoever.

The junction had 8 bases not matched to a gene; V was cut back by 2 bases and J by 12 bases. The length of the CDR3 is 14 residues. This clonotype was seen repeatedly, ten times or more. The antigen is not known. Whole-study findings and limits: Separation of ophthalmopathy from stable hyperthyroidism was achieved by a 13 V-J model. Most clonotypes that expanded in the thyroid above 0.001 also showed up in blood.

Amplification of TCR beta CDR3 regions used RNA as the template. HTBI primers were employed in a first-round RT-PCR of the TCR CDR3. TCRdb redid the calling of the multiplex PCR reads with MiXCR, one entry per CDR3 protein. The sample records a few hundred thousand distinct CDR3 sequences, approximately 14% being singletons. Lactation, pregnancy, other autoimmune disease or uncontrolled infection led to exclusion of patients. The chain joins TRBV12-3 or TRBV12-4 to TRBJ2-3, with 10 positions matching TRBD2. Sequencing was performed on blood. The clonotype originates from a woman younger than 45 with Graves' hyperthyroidism that later progressed to Graves' ophthalmopathy. CDR3 sequence reads: CASSLLSSGRVQYF. The CDR3 DNA is TGTGCCAGCAGTTTACTCTCTAGCGGGAGAGTCCAGTATTTT.